This passage covers 19 T cell receptor beta chains from one sample sequenced in a study of blood T cells in healthy people across ages. A second PCR of 7 to 11 cycles used a sample-barcoded 5' primer and a J-beta primer mix. MiXCR, run by TCRdb on the 5' RACE reads, gives a single entry per CDR3 protein. The data show fewer than 800,000 distinct CDR3 sequences, around 21% seen once. What was sequenced was blood. The receptors were sampled from an older man in good health.

The chain combines TRBV29-1 with TRBJ2-5, with D possibly called TRBD1 or TRBD2 (5 bases each). Trimming took 7 bases from V and 1 from J, leaving 10 bases between them. This CDR3 contains 12 residues. CDR1 is SQVTM, CDR2 ANQGSEA, per germline. CDR3 DNA sequence: TGCAGCGGCAGGGACCCCCAAGAGACCCAGTACTTC. Translating gives CSGRDPQETQYF.

This chain joins TRBV20-1 and TRBJ2-1, with 7 bases aligning to TRBD2. J was trimmed by 5 bases and V by 0 bases; bases with no gene match: 10. The CDR3 has 16 amino acids. Per the germline V gene, CDR1 is DFQATT and CDR2 is SNEGSKA (reference sequence). As DNA, the CDR3 is TGCAGTGCTAGAGATAGAGGGCGGGAGCTCAACAATGAGCAGTTCTTC. Translated, it gives CSARDRGRELNNEQFF.

This clonotype was counted at least ten times. The V and J genes are TRBV14 and TRBJ2-1; 15 bases line up with TRBD2. CDR1 is SGHDN, CDR2 FVKESK, per germline. The CDR3 totals 14 residues. V shed 4 bases and J 8 bases; nucleotides not matched to a gene: 0. Here the CDR3 DNA reads TGTGCCAGCAGCCGGACTAGCGGGAGGGATGAGCAGTTCTTC. Its protein product is CASSRTSGRDEQFF.

This clonotype was counted many times. The rearrangement uses TRBV5-1 and TRBJ2-1; possibly TRBD2 for D (5 bases). This CDR3 is built from 12 residues. Germline V gene data show CDR1 as SGHRS and CDR2 as YFSETQ. Trimming removed 7 bases at V and 0 bases at J, with 5 bases between. The CDR3 coding sequence is TGCGCCAGCGGGAGCTCCTACAATGAGCAGTTCTTC. This gives the protein CASGSSYNEQFF.

In its sample, this clonotype was seen many times. The V call is TRBV14, the J call TRBJ2-5; 9 positions match TRBD1. The V and J ends lost 2 bases and 4 bases, in that order; junction bases with no gene match: 5. The CDR3 contains 15 residues. Germline CDR1 SGHDN, CDR2 FVKESK. The CDR3 nucleotides are TGTGCCAGCAGCCAAACAGGGGGCCTTCTAGAGACCCAGTACTTC. This sequence encodes CASSQTGGLLETQYF.

In its sample, this clonotype was seen many times. V is TRBV6-1 and J is TRBJ2-4; D is possibly TRBD2 (6 bases). The CDR3 contains 15 residues. Trimming removed 1 base from V and 0 bases from J, with 7 bases in between. Germline-derived CDR1 and CDR2 are MNHNS and SASEGT. The CDR3 loop is CASSEGGVAKNIQYF. DNA for the CDR3: TGTGCCAGCAGTGAAGGCGGGGTAGCCAAAAACATTCAGTACTTC.

The sample holds a few counts of this clonotype. The V call is TRBV7-2, the J call TRBJ2-2; D not resolved. CDR1 is SGHTA, CDR2 FQGNSA, per germline. This CDR3 is 15 amino acids long. Trimming left V 4 bases short and J 3 bases short, with 12 bases between. The CDR3 coding sequence is TGTGCCAGCAGCTCTCGTCGGGCAGACACCGGGGAGCTGTTTTTT. Translation gives CASSSRRADTGELFF.

This chain joins TRBV20-1 and TRBJ2-7; D call uncertain. Germline V lookup: CDR1 DFQATT, CDR2 SNEGSKA (reference sequence). This CDR3 region has 13 residues. Trimming stripped 0 bases from V and 6 bases from J, with 12 bases between. The CDR3 DNA follows: TGCAGTGCTAGAGATCAGTCGGGCGGCGAGCAGTACTTC. The encoded protein is CSARDQSGGEQYF.

This clonotype was recorded at least ten times. The chain couples TRBV28 to TRBJ1-2, with D perhaps matching TRBD1 (5 bases). With 3 bases removed from V and 0 bases from J, the gap between germline ends came to 14 bases. There are 16 residues in the CDR3. CDR1 is MDHEN and CDR2 is SYDVKM in the germline V gene. The CDR3 bases are TGTGCCAGCAGTTTGGGAGGGGCACGAGCTAACTATGGCTACACCTTC. The encoded protein is CASSLGGARANYGYTF.

The gene calls are TRBV12-3 or TRBV12-4 and TRBJ2-5; the match to TRBD2 covers 11 bases. The CDR3 totals 15 residues. The V and J ends lost 6 bases and 5 bases, in that order; junction bases with no gene match: 8. CDR3 region: CASSFSGRGRETQYF. The CDR3 DNA reads TGTGCCAGCAGCTTTAGCGGGAGGGGCCGGGAGACCCAGTACTTC.

This clonotype was found a few times. A read error may account for a junction end that differs from germline. The V call is TRBV20-1, the J call TRBJ2-5, with 14 nucleotides matching TRBD2. The CDR3 is 12 amino acids. The germline V gene has CDR1 DFQATT and CDR2 SNEGSKA (reference sequence). CDR3 region: CSAKPGLAGVFF. In DNA, the CDR3 is TGCAGTGCTAAACCGGGACTAGCGGGAGTGTTCTTC.

The gene calls are TRBV20-1 and TRBJ2-3; 10 bases align to TRBD2. Germline CDR1 DFQATT, CDR2 SNEGSKA (reference sequence). Losses at the gene ends were 3 bases for V and 1 base for J; bases not matched to a gene: 10. The CDR3 contains 17 residues. The CDR3 coding sequence is TGCAGTGCTAGTTCCCTAGCGGGAGATAGAGGCACAGATACGCAGTATTTT. It yields the protein CSASSLAGDRGTDTQYF.

This clonotype was detected a few times. The rearrangement uses TRBV6-5 and TRBJ2-5; 11 bases align to TRBD1. TRBJ2-1 explains the end of the DNA better; the J call may be wrong. Germline CDR1 and CDR2: MNHEY and SVGAGI. There are 15 residues in the CDR3. CDR3 amino acids: CASSYQGQGATEQFF. The DNA of the CDR3 is TGTGCCAGCAGTTACCAAGGACAGGGGGCAACTGAGCAGTTCTTC.

The chain combines TRBV5-1 with TRBJ2-5; tentatively, D is TRBD1 (6 bases). CDR3 length: 15 amino acids. V was pared by 2 bases and J by 4 bases, with 15 bases between. Germline V gene lookup returns CDR1 SGHRS and CDR2 YFSETQ. This CDR3 reads CASSLQGSVGETQYF. CDR3 nucleotide sequence: TGCGCCAGCAGCTTACAGGGTTCAGTAGGAGAGACCCAGTACTTC.

The rearrangement links TRBV19 to TRBJ1-1, with a possible D match to TRBD1 (5 bases). V was trimmed by 7 bases and J by 10 bases, leaving 22 bases between them. Germline V gene sequence: CDR1 LNHDA, CDR2 SQIVND (reference sequence). The length of the CDR3 is 14 residues. CDR3: CASTPDIGYPGAFF. CDR3 coding DNA: TGTGCCAGTACCCCGGACATCGGGTACCCTGGAGCTTTCTTT.

This clonotype was picked up a small number of times. This sequence joins TRBV7-9 and TRBJ1-4; 8 bases line up with TRBD1. Trimming at V came to 5 bases and at J to 5 bases, leaving 7 bases not matched to a gene. Germline V CDR1 and CDR2: SEHNR, FQNEAQ (reference sequence). The CDR3 contains 15 residues. The CDR3 sequence: CASSASGTGNEKLFF. In DNA, the CDR3 is TGTGCCAGCAGCGCCTCCGGGACAGGAAATGAAAAACTGTTTTTT.

Details on this clonotype: Just one base apart from a much larger clone, this may be a read error. This chain links TRBV7-2 with TRBJ2-2; maybe TRBD2 (6 bases). V lost 2 bases, J lost 1 base, and 8 bases lay in between. The CDR3 consists of 15 residues. Germline values: CDR1 SGHTA, CDR2 FQGNSA. In DNA form, the CDR3 reads TGTGCCAGCAGCTTATGTAGCGGGAACACCGGGGAGCTGTTTTTT. Translated, it gives CASSLCSGNTGELFF.

This chain links TRBV6-5 with TRBJ1-2, with D unclear. The CDR3 length is 14 residues. The ends were cut back, 5 bases at V and 0 bases at J, with 10 bases in the middle. In germline, CDR1 is MNHEY, CDR2 SVGAGI. The CDR3, as DNA: TGTGCCAGCAGTACGGCTGTTTCTAACTATGGCTACACCTTC. This gives the protein CASSTAVSNYGYTF.

The chain is built from TRBV12-3 or TRBV12-4 and TRBJ1-2; D is uncertain. The CDR3 has 11 amino acids. V was clipped by 4 bases and J by 8 bases, with 8 bases between them. The CDR3, as DNA: TGTGCCAGCAGTTCCTTCGAAGGCTACACCTTC. Encoded protein: CASSSFEGYTF.